The clone carrying this TCR beta chain showed up many times. Its antigen is unknown. Trimming removed 6 bases from V and 2 bases from J; junction bases left unmatched: 6. CDR1 and CDR2 (germline): DFQATT, SNEGSKA (reference sequence). The CDR3 has 14 amino acids. The record originates from a study of T-cell reconstitution after alpha-beta-depleted transplantation in children. For TCRbeta, the library was prepared with unique molecular identifiers. A single record per CDR3 protein comes from TCRdb applying MiXCR to the PCR reads. The repertoire consists of 45,000 to 55,000 distinct CDR3 sequences, with about 5.7% occurring once and the leading ten covering 30% to 35%. General study findings and limits: Alpha-beta T cells present about two months after transplant were reported to originate from several hundred expanded graft clones. At one year after transplant, newly produced T cells mostly accounted for T-cell counts and diversity.

Source: PBMCs, mostly from graft donor cells, taken 60 days after TCRalphabeta/CD19-depleted stem cell transplant. The rearrangement uses TRBV20-1 and TRBJ2-1; TRBD2 matches 8 bases. This receptor was obtained from a female patient between 2 and 15 years old who had a stem cell transplant for aplastic anemia, so the T cells may come from the graft donor. CDR3 residues: CSATGGGTYNEQFF. The DNA of the CDR3 is TGCAGTGCAACCGGGGGGGGGACCTACAATGAGCAGTTCTTC.